A single sample gave rise to the 23 T cell receptor beta chains below, sequenced in a study of cytomegalovirus exposure and HLA in healthy donors. It was with 60 Vbeta and 13 Jbeta primers that the PCR ran. Data came from immunoSEQ multiplex PCR; TCRdb stores just in-frame clones and leaves some out. The table lists around 150,000 clones, roughly 79% of them singletons. Material: PBMCs. The source of these receptors is a woman in her forties or fifties in good health and CMV-seronegative.

V gene TRBV28 combines with J gene TRBJ2-3, with 8 positions matching TRBD2. Per the germline V gene, CDR1 is MDHEN and CDR2 is SYDVKM. The CDR3 loop spans 14 amino acids. J was trimmed by 6 bases and V by 3 bases; bases with no gene match: 5. CDR3: CASSFSGRGDTQYF. CDR3 bases: TGTGCCAGCAGTTTCAGCGGGAGAGGGGATACGCAGTATTTT. The full variable domain, in which reference TRBV28 and TRBJ2-3 provide the parts outside the CDR3, is DVKVTQSSRYLVKRTGEKVFLECVQDMDHENMFWYRQDPGLGLRLIYFSYDVKMKEKGDIPEGYSVSREKKERFSLILESASTNQTSMYLCASSFSGRGDTQYFGPGTRLTVL.

The genes are TRBV20-1 and TRBJ2-7, with D perhaps matching TRBD1 (6 bases). Germline V gives CDR1 DFQATT, CDR2 SNEGSKA (reference sequence). The CDR3 totals 11 residues. The CDR3 region is CAGTFPYEQYF. CDR3 DNA: TGCGCAGGGACATTTCCCTACGAGCAGTACTTC.

This chain joins TRBV28 and TRBJ2-3; D gene ambiguous. The CDR3 is 15 amino acids. V gave up 5 bases and J gave up 4 bases, with 16 bases separating them. CDR1 is MDHEN, CDR2 SYDVKM, per germline. For the CDR3, the DNA is TGTGCCAGCAGTGTCCAAGCCCGTACGGCAGATACGCAGTATTTT. Protein product: CASSVQARTADTQYF.

Turning to this clone: As the CDR3 is not closed by the conserved phenylalanine or tryptophan, this likely results from a read error. This sequence joins TRBV18 and TRBJ1-1, with D possibly TRBD1 on 5 matching bases. CDR3 size: 20 residues. The germline CDR1 and CDR2 sequences are KGHSH and LQKENI. Deletions cut 3 bases from V and 0 bases from J, with 26 bases between. CDR3 sequence reads: CASSPPFSRVAAGLNTEAFL. CDR3 bases: TGTGCCAGCTCACCCCCCTTTTCCAGGGTGGCGGCAGGGTTGAACACTGAAGCTTTCCTT.

In this sample, this clone turned up once. The missing conserved phenylalanine or tryptophan at the end of this CDR3 makes a read error likely. This chain connects TRBV11-3 to TRBJ1-2; 8 bases line up with TRBD1. Germline CDR1 SGHNT, CDR2 YENEEA. This CDR3 has 11 residues. This CDR3 reads CEPGQGDGYTL. Written as DNA, the CDR3 is TGTGAGCCAGGACAGGGTGATGGCTACACCCTC.

The chain carries TRBV2 and TRBJ1-1; TRBD1 matches 10 bases. This CDR3 is built from 13 residues. The germline V gene has CDR1 SNHLY and CDR2 FYNNEI. Germline trimming cut 8 bases from V and 7 bases from J; bases unmatched to any gene: 7. CDR3 loop: CASSIDRGREAFF. Written as DNA, the CDR3 is TGTGCCAGCTCGATTGACAGGGGGCGTGAAGCTTTCTTT.

The chain links TRBV5-6 to TRBJ2-7, with D unresolved. CDR3 length: 14 amino acids. Trimming removed 4 bases at V and 2 bases at J, with 13 bases between. Germline loops: CDR1 SGHDT, CDR2 YYEEEE. In DNA form, the CDR3 reads TGTGCCAGCAGCCCTAAGACTGATCCCTACGAGCAGTACTTC. This gives the protein CASSPKTDPYEQYF.

The chain links TRBV7-9 to TRBJ2-5, with D maybe TRBD2 (6 bases). V was cut by 7 bases and J by 4 bases, with 16 bases left in between. This CDR3 has 14 residues. The germline V gene has CDR1 SEHNR and CDR2 FQNEAQ (reference sequence). The CDR3 here is CASTTTGGVETQYF. The DNA of the CDR3 is TGTGCCAGCACCACCACCGGGGGTGTAGAGACCCAGTACTTC.

There are a few counts of this clone. V gene TRBV7-9 combines with J gene TRBJ2-1; tentatively, D is TRBD2 (6 bases). Trimming cost V 4 bases and J 6 bases, with 10 bases left between them. The germline gives CDR1 SEHNR, CDR2 FQNEAQ (reference sequence). The CDR3 spans 13 residues. The CDR3 region is CASSSGTGNEQFF. DNA of the CDR3: TGTGCCAGCAGCTCCGGGACTGGCAATGAGCAGTTCTTC.

The chain employs TRBV6-5 and TRBJ1-3; D uncertain. CDR1 MNHEY and CDR2 SVGAGI come from the germline V gene. The CDR3 has 14 amino acids. V lost 11 bases, J lost 2 bases, and 16 bases lay in between. The DNA for the CDR3 is TGTGCCTCCGGGAGGCCTCTCCCTGGAAACACCATATATTTT. Encoded protein: CASGRPLPGNTIYF.

This chain connects TRBV7-9 to TRBJ2-7, with a weak D call TRBD1 (5 bases). Germline V gene sequence: CDR1 SEHNR, CDR2 FQNEAQ (reference sequence). The CDR3 contains 15 residues. V shed 5 bases and J shed 1 base, with 15 bases lying between them. CDR3 region: CASSPDKGFSYEQYF. CDR3 coding DNA: TGTGCCAGCAGCCCAGATAAGGGGTTTTCCTACGAGCAGTACTTC.

This clone was seen only a few times. V and J are TRBV7-2 and TRBJ1-1, with a possible D match to TRBD1 (6 bases). V shed 3 bases and J shed 7 bases, with 12 bases lying between them. The CDR3 is 13 amino acids. Germline V lookup: CDR1 SGHTA, CDR2 FQGNSA. The CDR3 DNA follows: TGTGCCAGCAGCTTTTGGACAGCGAATGAAGCTTTCTTT. This translates into CASSFWTANEAFF. The full variable domain, completed using reference TRBV7-2 and TRBJ1-1, is GAGVSQSPSNKVTEKGKDVELRCDPISGHTALYWYRQSLGQGLEFLIYFQGNSAPDKSGLPSDRFSAERTGGSVSTLTIQRTQQEDSAVYLCASSFWTANEAFFGQGTRLTVV.

This chain joins TRBV5-6 and TRBJ1-4, with D perhaps matching TRBD1 (6 bases). The CDR3 loop spans 16 amino acids. V shed 4 bases and J shed 1 base, with 14 bases lying between them. Per the germline V gene, CDR1 is SGHDT and CDR2 is YYEEEE. The CDR3 here is CASSHTGQQTNEKLFF. CDR3 DNA sequence: TGTGCCAGCAGCCATACTGGACAGCAAACTAATGAAAAACTGTTTTTT.

The rearrangement joins TRBV11-2 to TRBJ2-5; the match to TRBD2 covers 7 bases. The CDR3 is 15 residues long. CDR1 SGHAT and CDR2 FQNNGV come from the germline V gene. With V trimmed by 3 bases and J by 4 bases, 8 bases remained unmatched. CDR3 protein: CASSLGLAEGETQYF. The DNA of the CDR3 is TGTGCCAGCAGCTTGGGTCTAGCGGAGGGAGAGACCCAGTACTTC.

The V and J genes are TRBV7-9 and TRBJ1-1; tentatively, D is TRBD1 (6 bases). The CDR3 covers 15 residues. The germline gives CDR1 SEHNR, CDR2 FQNEAQ (reference sequence). The V end lost 2 bases, the J end lost 6 bases, and 16 bases lay between the germline ends. This CDR3 is CASSLYVGSGAEAFF. The CDR3 nucleotides are TGTGCCAGCAGCTTATATGTGGGCTCAGGGGCTGAAGCTTTCTTT. Variable domain in full (rest from reference TRBV7-9 and TRBJ1-1): DTGVSQNPRHKITKRGQNVTFRCDPISEHNRLYWYRQTLGQGPEFLTYFQNEAQLEKSRLLSDRFSAERPKGSFSTLEIQRTEQGDSAMYLCASSLYVGSGAEAFFGQGTRLTVV.

DNA of the CDR3: TGTGCCAGCAGCTTGAGCGGGAGAGGGGTTAACACCGGGGAGCTGTTTTTT. Residues: CASSLSGRGVNTGELFF. This chain joins TRBV7-2 and TRBJ2-2; 8 bases agree with TRBD2. The CDR3 is 17 amino acids. Per the germline V gene, CDR1 is SGHTA and CDR2 is FQGNSA. V lost 3 bases and J lost 2; bases outside the gene matches: 8.

The CDR3 DNA reads as TGTGCCTGGGGATCAACAGGGTTGGATGGCTACACCTTC. Translated: CAWGSTGLDGYTF. The chain is built from TRBV30 and TRBJ1-2; maybe TRBD1 (6 bases). This CDR3 has 13 residues. V dropped 5 bases and J dropped 6 bases, with 16 bases sitting between them. Germline lookup yields CDR1 GTSNPN and CDR2 SVGIG (reference sequence).

This clone has more than one count but fewer than ten. V gene TRBV11-2 combines with J gene TRBJ1-2, with D possibly being TRBD1 (6 bases). V lost 0 bases and J 4 bases, leaving 9 bases between the germline ends. CDR3 size: 14 residues. CDR1 SGHAT and CDR2 FQNNGV come from the germline V gene. The chain's CDR3 is CASSLEGHLYGYTF. CDR3 DNA sequence: TGTGCCAGCAGCTTAGAGGGACACCTCTATGGCTACACCTTC. The variable domain in full, completed from reference TRBV11-2 and TRBJ1-2, reads EAGVAQSPRYKIIEKRQSVAFWCNPISGHATLYWYQQILGQGPKLLIQFQNNGVVDDSQLPKDRFSAERLKGVDSTLKIQPAKLEDSAVYLCASSLEGHLYGYTFGSGTRLTVV.

The rearrangement joins TRBV7-8 to TRBJ2-5; TRBD1 is a possible D gene (5 bases). The length of the CDR3 is 17 residues. CDR1 and CDR2 (germline): SGHVS, FQNEAQ. V lost 8 bases and J lost 1, with 23 bases in between. The CDR3 reads CASGRTRRQKVQETQYF. The CDR3 DNA sequence: TGTGCCAGCGGGCGGACAAGGCGACAGAAGGTCCAAGAGACCCAGTACTTC. The full variable domain, with the rest looked up from reference TRBV7-8 and TRBJ2-5, is GAGVSQSPRYKVAKRGQDVALRCDPISGHVSLFWYQQALGQGPEFLTYFQNEAQLDKSGLPSDRFFAERPEGSVSTLKIQRTQQEDSAVYLCASGRTRRQKVQETQYFGPGTRLLVL.

The CDR3 DNA is TGTGCCAGCAGCTTAGCCACCGGGGATGAGCAGTTCTTC. Amino acid sequence: CASSLATGDEQFF. This sequence joins TRBV7-2 and TRBJ2-1; a possible D gene is TRBD2 (5 bases). The CDR3 extends over 13 amino acids. The germline V gene has CDR1 SGHTA and CDR2 FQGNSA. Deletions cut 0 bases from V and 8 bases from J, with 8 bases between. Using reference TRBV7-2 and TRBJ2-1 for the parts outside the CDR3, the full variable domain is GAGVSQSPSNKVTEKGKDVELRCDPISGHTALYWYRQSLGQGLEFLIYFQGNSAPDKSGLPSDRFSAERTGGSVSTLTIQRTQQEDSAVYLCASSLATGDEQFFGPGTRLTVL.

V usage is TRBV21-1 and J usage is TRBJ1-1. TRBV21-1 is assigned pseudogene status. The CDR3 covers 16 residues. CDR3 nucleotides: TGTGCCAGCAGCCAAAAGGGGAGGTTGTCGAAAACTGAAGCTTTCTTT. Amino acid sequence: CASSQKGRLSKTEAFF.

This clone has a single count. V usage is TRBV2 and J usage is TRBJ2-5; 7 bases match TRBD1. V gave up 6 bases and J gave up 2 bases; unmatched junction bases: 6. Germline CDR1 SNHLY, CDR2 FYNNEI. The CDR3 has 14 amino acids. This CDR3 is CASRDRSGQETQYF. CDR3 coding DNA: TGTGCCAGCAGGGACAGGAGTGGGCAAGAGACCCAGTACTTC.

V gene TRBV10-2 combines with J gene TRBJ2-5; 9 nucleotides agree with TRBD1. V shed 10 bases, J shed 7 bases, and the junction held 13 bases outside the gene matches. The CDR3 covers 14 residues. Germline V gives CDR1 WSHSY, CDR2 SAAADI. The CDR3 region has the DNA TGCGCCACCGAAAACAGGGGGCGAGATGGGACCCAGTACTTC. Amino acid sequence: CATENRGRDGTQYF.